The entry that follows covers one TCR beta chain sequence. Its antigen is undetermined. Using its own MiXCR run on the 5' RACE reads, TCRdb lists one record per CDR3 protein. The sample lists 70,000 to 95,000 distinct CDR3 sequences; 11% to 15% were seen once. This sample is drawn from a study of early T cells in non-severe SARS-CoV-2 infection. Study-level results: Lookups in VDJdb leaned toward anti-spike CD8 responses and missed private and CD4 specificities.

Looked up from germline, CDR1 is SGHVS and CDR2 is FNYEAQ. This CDR3 region has 12 residues. V was shortened by 2 bases and J by 6 bases, with 5 bases between the two germline ends. The chain employs TRBV7-6 and TRBJ2-1; unclear D gene. Sequences were obtained from whole blood. The sequence was obtained from an adult who was a healthcare worker with PCR-confirmed SARS-CoV-2 infection or an uninfected control (not recorded which). CDR3 sequence: CASSLSSNEQFF. In nucleotides, the CDR3 is TGTGCCAGCAGCTTAAGCAGCAATGAGCAGTTCTTC. The entire variable domain, with the rest obtained from reference TRBV7-6 and TRBJ2-1, is as follows: GAGVSQSPRYKVTKRGQDVALRCDPISGHVSLYWYRQALGQGPEFLTYFNYEAQQDKSGLPNDRFSAERPEGSISTLTIQRTEQRDSAMYRCASSLSSNEQFFGPGTRLTVL.